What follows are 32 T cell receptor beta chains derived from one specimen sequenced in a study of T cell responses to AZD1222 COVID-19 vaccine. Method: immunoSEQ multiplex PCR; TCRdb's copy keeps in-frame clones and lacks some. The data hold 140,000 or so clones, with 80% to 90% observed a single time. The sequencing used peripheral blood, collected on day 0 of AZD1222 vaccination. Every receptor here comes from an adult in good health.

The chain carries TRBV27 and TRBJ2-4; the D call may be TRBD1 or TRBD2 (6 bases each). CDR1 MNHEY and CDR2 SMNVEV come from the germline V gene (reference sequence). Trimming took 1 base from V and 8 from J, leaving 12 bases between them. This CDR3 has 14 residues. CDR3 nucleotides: TGTGCCAGCAGTTTATTTTCAGGGGAGGACATTCAGTACTTC. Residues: CASSLFSGEDIQYF.

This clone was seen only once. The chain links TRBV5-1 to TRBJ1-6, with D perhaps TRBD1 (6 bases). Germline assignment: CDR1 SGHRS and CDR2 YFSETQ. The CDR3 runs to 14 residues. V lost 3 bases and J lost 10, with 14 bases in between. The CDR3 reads CASSSGEGGSPLHF. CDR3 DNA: TGCGCCAGCAGCTCAGGGGAAGGAGGGTCACCCCTCCACTTT.

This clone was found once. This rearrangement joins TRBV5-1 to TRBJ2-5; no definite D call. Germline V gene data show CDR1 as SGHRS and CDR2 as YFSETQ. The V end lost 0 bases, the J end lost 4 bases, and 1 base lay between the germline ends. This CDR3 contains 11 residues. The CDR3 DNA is TGCGCCAGCAGCTTGGCAGAGACCCAGTACTTC. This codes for CASSLAETQYF.

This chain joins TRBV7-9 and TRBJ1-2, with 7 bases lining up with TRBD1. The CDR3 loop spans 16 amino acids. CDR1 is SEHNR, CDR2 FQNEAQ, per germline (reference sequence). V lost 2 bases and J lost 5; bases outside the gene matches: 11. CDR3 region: CASSLTGAPSGYGYTF. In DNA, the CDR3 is TGTGCCAGCAGCTTAACAGGGGCCCCCAGCGGATATGGCTACACCTTC.

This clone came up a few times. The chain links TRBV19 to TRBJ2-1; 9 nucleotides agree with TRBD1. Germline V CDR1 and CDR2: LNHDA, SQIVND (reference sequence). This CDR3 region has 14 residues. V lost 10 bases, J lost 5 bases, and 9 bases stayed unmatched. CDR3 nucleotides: TGTGCCACTACCTTACAGGGGGCTAACAATGAGCAGTTCTTC. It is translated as CATTLQGANNEQFF.

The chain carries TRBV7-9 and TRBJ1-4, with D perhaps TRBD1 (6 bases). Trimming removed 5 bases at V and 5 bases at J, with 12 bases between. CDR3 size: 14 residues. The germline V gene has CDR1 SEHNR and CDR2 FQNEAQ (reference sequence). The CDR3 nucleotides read TGTGCCAGCAGCATAAGAGGGGGAAATGAAAAACTGTTTTTT. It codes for CASSIRGGNEKLFF.

Here the CDR3 DNA reads TGTGCCTGGAGTGGGGACGCAAGAACTGTTAACACTGAAGCTTTCTTT. This gives the protein CAWSGDARTVNTEAFF. The chain joins TRBV30 to TRBJ1-1, with D possibly matching TRBD1 (5 bases). CDR1 is GTSNPN and CDR2 is SVGIG in the germline V gene (reference sequence). V was pared by 1 base and J by 2 bases, with 17 bases between. CDR3 length equals 16 residues.

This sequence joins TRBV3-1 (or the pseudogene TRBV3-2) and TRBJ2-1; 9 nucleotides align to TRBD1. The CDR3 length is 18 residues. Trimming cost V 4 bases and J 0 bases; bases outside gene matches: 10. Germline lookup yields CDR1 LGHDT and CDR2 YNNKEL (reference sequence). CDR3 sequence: CASSPGQGSPSSYNEQFF. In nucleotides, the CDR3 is TGTGCCAGCAGCCCGGGACAGGGCTCCCCCAGCTCCTACAATGAGCAGTTCTTC.

CDR3 loop: CASSQAKTGSYEQYF. The CDR3 DNA sequence: TGCGCCAGCAGCCAAGCCAAAACAGGGTCCTACGAGCAGTACTTC. The chain employs TRBV4-1 and TRBJ2-7; tentatively, D is TRBD1 (6 bases). Germline CDR1 is MGHRA and CDR2 is YSYEKL. The CDR3 length is 15 residues. The V end was cut by 1 base, the J end by 1 base, with 11 bases between.

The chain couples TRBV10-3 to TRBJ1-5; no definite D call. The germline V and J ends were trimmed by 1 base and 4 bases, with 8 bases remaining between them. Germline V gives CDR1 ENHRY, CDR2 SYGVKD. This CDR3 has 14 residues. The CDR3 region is CAISEYGRNQPQHF. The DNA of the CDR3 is TGTGCCATCAGTGAGTACGGGCGGAATCAGCCCCAGCATTTT.

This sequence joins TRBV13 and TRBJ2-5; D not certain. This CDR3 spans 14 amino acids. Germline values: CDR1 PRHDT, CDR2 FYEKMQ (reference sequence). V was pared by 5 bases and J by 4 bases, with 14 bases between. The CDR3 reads CASSQGWAGETQYF. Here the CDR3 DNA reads TGTGCCAGCAGCCAAGGGTGGGCTGGAGAGACCCAGTACTTC.

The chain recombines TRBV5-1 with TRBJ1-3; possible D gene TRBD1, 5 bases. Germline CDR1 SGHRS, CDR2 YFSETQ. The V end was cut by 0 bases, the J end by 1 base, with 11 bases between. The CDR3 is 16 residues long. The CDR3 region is CASSLVGGASGNTIYF. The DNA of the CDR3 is TGCGCCAGCAGCTTGGTGGGGGGAGCGTCTGGAAACACCATATATTTT.

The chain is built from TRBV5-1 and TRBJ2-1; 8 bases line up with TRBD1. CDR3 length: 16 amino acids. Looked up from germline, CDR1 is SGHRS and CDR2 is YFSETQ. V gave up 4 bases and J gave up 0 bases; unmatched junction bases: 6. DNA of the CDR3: TGCGCCAGCAGCCCGGGGACAGGAGTCTCCTACAATGAGCAGTTCTTC. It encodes CASSPGTGVSYNEQFF.

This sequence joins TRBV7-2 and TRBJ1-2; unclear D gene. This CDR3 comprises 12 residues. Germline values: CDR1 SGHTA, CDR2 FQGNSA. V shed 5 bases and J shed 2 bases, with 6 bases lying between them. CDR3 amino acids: CASSPRNYGYTF. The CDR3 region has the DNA TGTGCCAGCAGCCCTAGGAACTATGGCTACACCTTC.

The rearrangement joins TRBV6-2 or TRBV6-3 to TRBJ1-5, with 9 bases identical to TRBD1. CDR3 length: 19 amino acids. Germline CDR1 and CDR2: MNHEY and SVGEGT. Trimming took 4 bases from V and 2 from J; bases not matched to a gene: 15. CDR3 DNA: TGTGCCAGCAGTTCCTACTTGGACAGGGGTAATAGGGGCAATCAGCCCCAGCATTTT. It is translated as CASSSYLDRGNRGNQPQHF.

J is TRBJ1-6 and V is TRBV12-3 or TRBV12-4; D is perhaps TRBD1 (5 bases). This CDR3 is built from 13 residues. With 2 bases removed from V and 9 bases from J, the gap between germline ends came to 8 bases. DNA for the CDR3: TGTGCCAGCAGTTTACGGGGGAGTTCACCCCTCCACTTT. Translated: CASSLRGSSPLHF.

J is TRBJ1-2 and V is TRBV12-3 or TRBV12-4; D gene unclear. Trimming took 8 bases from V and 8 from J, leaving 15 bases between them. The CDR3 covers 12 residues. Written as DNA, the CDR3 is TGTGCCAGCCAAACCCGCATGTCAGGCTACACCTTC. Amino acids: CASQTRMSGYTF.

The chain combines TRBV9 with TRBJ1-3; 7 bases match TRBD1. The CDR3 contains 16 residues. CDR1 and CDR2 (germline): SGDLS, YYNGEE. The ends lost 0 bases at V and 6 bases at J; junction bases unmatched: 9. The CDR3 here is CASSVATGDGENTIYF. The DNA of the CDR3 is TGTGCCAGCAGCGTAGCCACAGGGGATGGGGAAAACACCATATATTTT.

The chain's CDR3 is CASGSGSYNEQFF. The CDR3 coding sequence is TGTGCCAGCGGAAGCGGCTCCTACAATGAGCAGTTCTTC. V usage is TRBV6-4 and J usage is TRBJ2-1; D perhaps matches TRBD2 (5 bases). This CDR3 is 13 amino acids long. V gave up 8 bases and J gave up 0 bases, with 8 bases separating them. CDR1 is MRHNA, CDR2 SNTAGT, per germline.

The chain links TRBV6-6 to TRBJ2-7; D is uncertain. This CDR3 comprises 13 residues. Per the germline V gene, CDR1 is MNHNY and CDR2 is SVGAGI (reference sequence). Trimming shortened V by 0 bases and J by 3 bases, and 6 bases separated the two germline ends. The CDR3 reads CASSYSMVYEQYF. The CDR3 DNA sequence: TGTGCCAGCAGTTACTCGATGGTCTACGAGCAGTACTTC.

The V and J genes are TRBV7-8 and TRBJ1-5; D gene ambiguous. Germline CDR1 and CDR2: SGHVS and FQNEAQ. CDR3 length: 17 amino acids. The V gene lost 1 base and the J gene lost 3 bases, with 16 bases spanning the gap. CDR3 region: CASSLGFAKDPNQPQHF. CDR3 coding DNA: TGTGCCAGCAGCTTAGGTTTCGCTAAGGACCCCAATCAGCCCCAGCATTTT.

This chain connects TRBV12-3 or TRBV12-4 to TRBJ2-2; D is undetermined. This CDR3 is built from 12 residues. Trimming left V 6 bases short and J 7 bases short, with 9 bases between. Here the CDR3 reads CASSPVDGELFF. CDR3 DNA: TGTGCCAGCAGCCCCGTTGACGGGGAGCTGTTTTTT.

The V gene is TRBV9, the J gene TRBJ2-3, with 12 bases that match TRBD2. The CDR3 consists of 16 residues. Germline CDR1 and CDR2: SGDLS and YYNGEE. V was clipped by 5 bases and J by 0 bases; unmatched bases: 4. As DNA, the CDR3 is TGTGCCAGCAGTGAAGGGACTAGCGGGAGCACAGATACGCAGTATTTT. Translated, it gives CASSEGTSGSTDTQYF.

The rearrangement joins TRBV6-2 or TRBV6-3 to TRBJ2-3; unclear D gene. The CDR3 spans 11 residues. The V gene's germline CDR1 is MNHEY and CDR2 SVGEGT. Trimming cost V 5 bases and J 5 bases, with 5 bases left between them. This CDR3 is CASSHLDTQYF. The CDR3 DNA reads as TGTGCCAGCAGTCATTTAGATACGCAGTATTTT.

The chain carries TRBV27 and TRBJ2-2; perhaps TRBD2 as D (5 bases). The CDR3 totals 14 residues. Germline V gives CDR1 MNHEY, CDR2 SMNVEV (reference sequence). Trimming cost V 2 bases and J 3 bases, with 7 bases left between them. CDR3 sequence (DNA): TGTGCCAGCAGTTTAGAGCGGTACACCGGGGAGCTGTTTTTT. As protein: CASSLERYTGELFF.

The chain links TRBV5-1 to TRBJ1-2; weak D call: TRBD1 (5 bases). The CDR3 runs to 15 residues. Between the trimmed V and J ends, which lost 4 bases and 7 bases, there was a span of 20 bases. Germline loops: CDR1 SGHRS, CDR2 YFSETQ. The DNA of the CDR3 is TGCGCCAGCAGCGACCTGACAGTGGCCTCCACTGGCTACACCTTC. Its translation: CASSDLTVASTGYTF.

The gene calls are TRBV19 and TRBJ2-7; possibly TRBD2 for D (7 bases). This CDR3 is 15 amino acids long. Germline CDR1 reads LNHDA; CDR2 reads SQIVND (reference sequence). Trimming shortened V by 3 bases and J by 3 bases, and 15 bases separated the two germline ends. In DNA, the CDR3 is TGTGCCAGTAGTATTTTAGGGGGGGGAGTCTACGAGCAGTACTTC. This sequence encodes CASSILGGGVYEQYF.

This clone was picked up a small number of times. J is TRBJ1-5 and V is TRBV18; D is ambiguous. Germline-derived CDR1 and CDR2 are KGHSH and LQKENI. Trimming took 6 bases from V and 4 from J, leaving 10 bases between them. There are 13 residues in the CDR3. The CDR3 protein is CASSRTENQPQHF. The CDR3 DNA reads TGTGCCAGCTCGCGGACGGAAAATCAGCCCCAGCATTTT.

The chain's CDR3 is CASSEARRNNQPQHF. The CDR3 region has the DNA TGTGCCAGCAGTGAAGCCCGGCGGAACAATCAGCCCCAGCATTTT. The chain uses TRBV2 and TRBJ1-5; D uncertain. The CDR3 extends over 15 amino acids. Between the trimmed V and J ends, which lost 0 bases and 3 bases, there was a span of 9 bases. CDR1 and CDR2 from the germline V gene are SNHLY and FYNNEI.

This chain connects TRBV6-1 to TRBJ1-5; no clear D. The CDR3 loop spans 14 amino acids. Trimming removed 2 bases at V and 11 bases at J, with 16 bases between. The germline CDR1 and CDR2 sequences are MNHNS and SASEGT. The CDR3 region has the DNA TGTGCCAGCAGTGAATCCGGGCGGGTCTCGGCCCAGCATTTT. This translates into CASSESGRVSAQHF.

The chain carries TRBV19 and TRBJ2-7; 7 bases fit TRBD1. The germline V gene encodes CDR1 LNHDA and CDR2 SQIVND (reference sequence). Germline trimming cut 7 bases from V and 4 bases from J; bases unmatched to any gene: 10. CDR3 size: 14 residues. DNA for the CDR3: TGTGCCAGTACCTCCCGGGACAGAGATTACGAGCAGTACTTC. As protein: CASTSRDRDYEQYF.

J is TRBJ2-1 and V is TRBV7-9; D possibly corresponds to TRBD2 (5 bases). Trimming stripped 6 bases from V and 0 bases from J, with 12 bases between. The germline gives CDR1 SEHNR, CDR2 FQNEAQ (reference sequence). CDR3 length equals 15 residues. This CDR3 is CASSSTRFSYNEQFF. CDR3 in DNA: TGTGCCAGCAGTTCTACTAGGTTCTCCTACAATGAGCAGTTCTTC.